These 30 T cell receptor beta chains were sequenced from one sample in a study of shared clonotypes between healthy human individuals. Clones were read by immunoSEQ multiplex PCR, and TCRdb kept only the in-frame ones, dropping some. The sample lists 500,000 or so clones; around 95% were seen once. Sequenced: naive CD4+ T cells sorted from blood. Sample subset: CD45RA+ positively selected. The source of these receptors is a woman aged 30 to 39 in good health.

The chain couples TRBV7-9 to TRBJ1-5, with D unclear. The CDR3 totals 15 residues. V was trimmed by 1 base and J by 1 base, leaving 8 bases between them. Looked up from germline, CDR1 is SEHNR and CDR2 is FQNEAQ (reference sequence). As DNA, the CDR3 is TGTGCCAGCAGCTTAGACGGGGTCAGCAATCAGCCCCAGCATTTT. The encoded protein is CASSLDGVSNQPQHF. Filled out from reference TRBV7-9 and TRBJ1-5, the complete variable domain reads DTGVSQNPRHKITKRGQNVTFRCDPISEHNRLYWYRQTLGQGPEFLTYFQNEAQLEKSRLLSDRFSAERPKGSFSTLEIQRTEQGDSAMYLCASSLDGVSNQPQHFGDGTRLSIL.

This chain connects TRBV6-5 to TRBJ1-1; weak D call: TRBD1 (6 bases). Germline V gene sequence: CDR1 MNHEY, CDR2 SVGAGI. The CDR3 consists of 13 residues. V was shortened by 6 bases and J by 1 base, with 9 bases between the two germline ends. The CDR3 loop is CASRQQGNTEAFF. CDR3 bases: TGTGCCAGCAGGCAACAGGGGAACACTGAAGCTTTCTTT.

The chain is built from TRBV28 and TRBJ2-1; D uncertain. The V gene lost 1 base and the J gene lost 9 bases, with 4 bases spanning the gap. The CDR3 loop spans 11 amino acids. Germline V CDR1 and CDR2: MDHEN, SYDVKM. The CDR3, as DNA: TGTGCCAGCAGTTTATTGAGTGAGCAGTTCTTC. Its translation: CASSLLSEQFF.

CDR3 sequence reads: CASSMTGASSSGANVLTF. CDR3 coding DNA: TGCGCCAGCAGCATGACAGGGGCTTCAAGCTCTGGGGCCAACGTCCTGACTTTC. This chain uses TRBV5-1 with TRBJ2-6; TRBD1 agrees at 8 bases. The germline V gene encodes CDR1 SGHRS and CDR2 YFSETQ. Unmatched junction bases numbered 9, after V lost 4 bases and J lost 0 bases. The length of the CDR3 is 18 residues.

The chain couples TRBV19 to TRBJ2-5; 7 bases fit TRBD1. The tail of the sequence fits TRBJ2-7 better, so the J call may be wrong. Germline V gene data show CDR1 as LNHDA and CDR2 as SQIVND (reference sequence). The CDR3 consists of 14 residues. The CDR3 nucleotides are TGTGCCAGCAACCACCCGGGACAGACATACGAGCAGTACTTC. Protein product: CASNHPGQTYEQYF.

The genes are TRBV28 and TRBJ1-1; no clear D gene. Germline assignment: CDR1 MDHEN and CDR2 SYDVKM. Between the trimmed V and J ends, which lost 6 bases and 8 bases, there was a span of 13 bases. The CDR3 is made up of 12 amino acids. In DNA form, the CDR3 reads TGTGCCAGCAGAGATCGAGGGTTCGAAGCTTTCTTT. This gives the protein CASRDRGFEAFF.

The chain recombines TRBV10-3 with TRBJ2-5, with 8 bases that match TRBD1. The J call may be mistaken, given a closer DNA end match to TRBJ2-7. The germline V gene has CDR1 ENHRY and CDR2 SYGVKD. CDR3 length: 15 amino acids. The CDR3 nucleotides are TGTGCCATCAGTGAGTCGCCGGGACAGGTCGCCGAGCAGTACTTC. Amino acids: CAISESPGQVAEQYF.

V is TRBV6-6 and J is TRBJ1-5; 9 bases match TRBD1. Per the germline V gene, CDR1 is MNHNY and CDR2 is SVGAGI (reference sequence). The CDR3 runs 16 residues. Losses at the gene ends were 5 bases for V and 9 bases for J; bases not matched to a gene: 14. The CDR3 loop is CASSRSRDRVSSPQHF. The CDR3, as DNA: TGTGCCAGCAGTCGCTCCCGGGACAGGGTTAGTTCGCCCCAGCATTTT.

The J gene is TRBJ1-4, the V gene TRBV7-2; D gene uncertain. The CDR3 is made up of 16 amino acids. Germline-derived CDR1 and CDR2 are SGHTA and FQGNSA. Deletions cut 1 base from V and 3 bases from J, with 12 bases between. In nucleotides, the CDR3 is TGTGCCAGCAGCTTAGGGTTACGGATACCTAATGAAAAACTGTTTTTT. This encodes CASSLGLRIPNEKLFF.

The chain has TRBV7-9 and TRBJ1-1; TRBD1 matches at 8 bases. The CDR3 spans 15 residues. Germline V lookup: CDR1 SEHNR, CDR2 FQNEAQ (reference sequence). Trimming took 9 bases from V and 3 from J; bases not matched to a gene: 12. CDR3 sequence (DNA): TGTGCCAGTAGAGACAGGGGCGCTGAGCACACTGAAGCTTTCTTT. Encoded protein: CASRDRGAEHTEAFF.

The chain joins TRBV5-6 to TRBJ2-3; 14 bases map to TRBD2. Germline V gene lookup returns CDR1 SGHDT and CDR2 YYEEEE. J gave up 6 bases and V 4 bases, and 10 bases lay outside the gene matches. The CDR3 extends over 17 amino acids. CDR3: CASSGKTSGRGRDTQYF. In DNA form, the CDR3 reads TGTGCCAGCAGCGGCAAGACTAGCGGGAGGGGTCGGGATACGCAGTATTTT.

This clone appeared a few times. The chain uses TRBV28 and TRBJ1-5, with D perhaps TRBD1 (6 bases). Germline-derived CDR1 and CDR2 are MDHEN and SYDVKM. Between the trimmed V and J ends, which lost 5 bases and 6 bases, there was a span of 11 bases. This CDR3 has 13 amino acids. The CDR3 DNA is TGTGCCAGCAGTCCGGGGGGGCCTCAGCCCCAGCATTTT. The encoded protein is CASSPGGPQPQHF.

This clone was seen a single time. The chain joins TRBV7-3 to TRBJ2-7; 8 bases align to TRBD1. The length of the CDR3 is 15 residues. The V gene's germline CDR1 is SGHTA and CDR2 FQGTGA. J gave up 0 bases and V 1 base, and 2 bases lay outside the gene matches. The CDR3 DNA is TGTGCCAGCAGCTTAAAAGGACAGGGCTCCTACGAGCAGTACTTC. It yields the protein CASSLKGQGSYEQYF.

V and J are TRBV13 and TRBJ2-7; D is uncertain. V lost 2 bases and J 4 bases, leaving 6 bases between the germline ends. This CDR3 is 12 amino acids long. Germline V CDR1 and CDR2: PRHDT, FYEKMQ (reference sequence). CDR3 residues: CASSLKSYEQYF. CDR3 in DNA: TGTGCCAGCAGCTTAAAAAGTTACGAGCAGTACTTC.

V usage is TRBV28 and J usage is TRBJ2-2, with 8 bases aligning to TRBD2. CDR1 and CDR2 from the germline V gene are MDHEN and SYDVKM. The CDR3 totals 17 residues. J lost 3 bases, V lost 2 bases, and 8 bases had no gene match. The CDR3 spells CASSLIWQREYTGELFF. CDR3 DNA sequence: TGTGCCAGCAGTTTAATATGGCAGCGGGAGTACACCGGGGAGCTGTTTTTT.

This clone was found once. The chain employs TRBV27 and TRBJ1-2, with no clear D. Trimming took off 3 bases at V and 7 bases at J, with 15 bases between the two ends. Germline V lookup: CDR1 MNHEY, CDR2 SMNVEV (reference sequence). The CDR3 consists of 14 residues. Here the CDR3 DNA reads TGTGCCAGCAGTTTTTGGAGGGATATCGGTGGCTACACCTTC. This translates into CASSFWRDIGGYTF.

J is TRBJ2-4 and V is TRBV2; D remains unclear. The germline V and J ends were trimmed by 7 bases and 0 bases, with 13 bases remaining between them. The CDR3 extends over 15 amino acids. Germline loops: CDR1 SNHLY, CDR2 FYNNEI. The CDR3, as DNA: TGTGCCAGCACCTTGGTCGGAATAGCCAAAAACATTCAGTACTTC. Protein sequence: CASTLVGIAKNIQYF.

V is TRBV5-1 and J is TRBJ1-2, with 9 bases aligning to TRBD1. The CDR3 covers 13 residues. Unmatched junction bases numbered 6, after V lost 5 bases and J lost 7 bases. In germline, CDR1 is SGHRS, CDR2 YFSETQ. The CDR3 loop reads CASRQNRGPGYTF. The CDR3 nucleotides are TGCGCCAGCAGGCAAAACAGGGGGCCTGGCTACACCTTC.

The chain employs TRBV9 and TRBJ2-7, with D possibly being TRBD2 (5 bases). V was clipped by 0 bases and J by 6 bases, with 13 bases between them. The CDR3 is 14 residues long. CDR1 is SGDLS and CDR2 is YYNGEE in the germline V gene. Written as DNA, the CDR3 is TGTGCCAGCAGCGTAGCCACTAGTTCTTTCGAGCAGTACTTC. Protein sequence: CASSVATSSFEQYF.

V is TRBV25-1 and J is TRBJ2-7; D assignment may be TRBD1 or TRBD2 (5 bases each). Per the germline V gene, CDR1 is MGHDK and CDR2 is SYGVNS. This CDR3 has 14 residues. V was trimmed by 3 bases and J by 2 bases, leaving 11 bases between them. CDR3 nucleotides: TGTGCCAGCAGTGAGGGACGACCTGCCTACGAGCAGTACTTC. Translated, it gives CASSEGRPAYEQYF.

J is TRBJ2-2 and V is TRBV19, with D possibly TRBD2 on 6 matching bases. V lost 3 bases to trimming and J lost 1 base, with 15 bases between them. The CDR3 totals 17 residues. Germline-derived CDR1 and CDR2 are LNHDA and SQIVND (reference sequence). The CDR3 loop reads CASSIFAGNLNTGELFF. CDR3 in DNA: TGTGCCAGTAGTATTTTTGCGGGAAATTTGAACACCGGGGAGCTGTTTTTT.

The chain employs TRBV2 and TRBJ1-5; D not resolved. CDR3 length: 12 amino acids. Germline assignment: CDR1 SNHLY and CDR2 FYNNEI. Trimming took off 2 bases at V and 7 bases at J, with 6 bases between the two ends. The DNA of the CDR3 is TGTGCCAGCAGTGAATCGCAACAGCCCCAGCATTTT. This translates into CASSESQQPQHF.

The V gene is TRBV4-1, the J gene TRBJ2-5; the D gene is possibly TRBD2 (5 bases). The closer fit of TRBJ2-7 to the DNA end suggests the J call may be wrong. From germline, CDR1 is MGHRA and CDR2 YSYEKL. This CDR3 comprises 16 residues. The CDR3 region is CASSSKPGSSSYEQYF. DNA for the CDR3: TGCGCCAGCAGCTCCAAGCCGGGATCTTCGAGCTACGAGCAGTACTTC.

The V call is TRBV30, the J call TRBJ1-3, with D unresolved. There are 13 residues in the CDR3. Germline V gives CDR1 GTSNPN, CDR2 SVGIG (reference sequence). The ends were cut back, 5 bases at V and 0 bases at J, with 8 bases in the middle. The CDR3 loop is CAWGPVSGNTIYF. The CDR3 coding sequence is TGTGCCTGGGGCCCAGTCTCTGGAAACACCATATATTTT.

J is TRBJ1-3 and V is TRBV28; D gene unclear. The CDR3 totals 16 residues. The germline V gene has CDR1 MDHEN and CDR2 SYDVKM. Trimming stripped 1 base from V and 0 bases from J, with 10 bases between. As DNA, the CDR3 is TGTGCCAGCAGTTTATCTCGACTTAGCTCTGGAAACACCATATATTTT. It codes for CASSLSRLSSGNTIYF.

The V call is TRBV27, the J call TRBJ1-1, with 7 bases that match TRBD1. This CDR3 spans 13 amino acids. Germline lookup yields CDR1 MNHEY and CDR2 SMNVEV (reference sequence). V lost 6 bases to trimming and J lost 4 bases; unmatched junction nucleotides: 5. In nucleotides, the CDR3 is TGTGCCAGCAGAACAACAGGGGTCACTGAAGCTTTCTTT. Encoded protein: CASRTTGVTEAFF.

The rearrangement joins TRBV28 to TRBJ2-5; D remains ambiguous. V was shortened by 3 bases and J by 4 bases, with 6 bases between the two germline ends. The germline V gene has CDR1 MDHEN and CDR2 SYDVKM. The length of the CDR3 is 12 residues. The CDR3 coding sequence is TGTGCCAGCAGTTTGCAGCGAGAGACCCAGTACTTC. This encodes CASSLQRETQYF. The full variable domain, in which reference TRBV28 and TRBJ2-5 provide the parts outside the CDR3, is DVKVTQSSRYLVKRTGEKVFLECVQDMDHENMFWYRQDPGLGLRLIYFSYDVKMKEKGDIPEGYSVSREKKERFSLILESASTNQTSMYLCASSLQRETQYFGPGTRLLVL.

The chain couples TRBV5-1 to TRBJ2-3, with D hard to call. The ends were cut back, 6 bases at V and 0 bases at J, with 11 bases in the middle. The CDR3 totals 14 residues. Germline V gene data show CDR1 as SGHRS and CDR2 as YFSETQ. CDR3 amino acids: CASTGGPSTDTQYF. Here the CDR3 DNA reads TGCGCCAGCACGGGCGGACCGAGCACAGATACGCAGTATTTT.

This clone was seen only once. This sequence joins TRBV28 and TRBJ2-3; possible D gene TRBD2, 7 bases. Trimming removed 5 bases at V and 5 bases at J, with 20 bases between. In germline, CDR1 is MDHEN, CDR2 SYDVKM. The CDR3 consists of 16 residues. CDR3 nucleotides: TGTGCCAGCAGTAGGGACGGGGGGCCGCCCCTAGATACGCAGTATTTT. Amino acids: CASSRDGGPPLDTQYF.

The CDR3 DNA follows: TGCAGCGTTGGGTCGGGAGTCATGTTGCACGAGCAGTACTTC. Amino acid sequence: CSVGSGVMLHEQYF. The chain combines TRBV29-1 with TRBJ2-5; D is possibly TRBD2 (6 bases). Gene TRBJ2-7 matches the end of the DNA better, so the J call may be wrong. The germline gives CDR1 SQVTM, CDR2 ANQGSEA. The CDR3 length is 14 residues.